This TCR beta chain was observed in a study of shared clonotypes between healthy human individuals. Using immunoSEQ multiplex PCR, the repertoire was profiled, and TCRdb retains in-frame clones only, with some absent. The sample lists some 2 million clones, roughly 94% seen once, with under 1.5% in the top ten. Only CD45RO-negative cells positively selected for CCR7 counted as naive CD8 cells, so terminally differentiated effector memory CD45RA+ cells were excluded. Caucasian adults living in Nashville, Tennessee, provided all samples. The junction had 4 bases not matched to a gene; V was cut back by 3 bases and J by 4 bases. This CDR3 region has 15 residues. The germline V gene encodes CDR1 SGDLS and CDR2 YYNGEE. This clone was found a few times. This sample includes further DNA sequences coding for the same CDR3.

This rearrangement joins TRBV9 to TRBJ2-7, with 13 bases matching TRBD2. The specimen was naive CD8+ T cells sorted from blood. The TCR sequence derives from a man younger than 30 in good health. CDR3 amino acids: CASSAGTSGAYEQYF. CDR3 in DNA: TGTGCCAGCAGCGCCGGGACTAGCGGGGCTTACGAGCAGTACTTC.